The clone carrying this T cell receptor beta chain occurred once. The target antigen is unknown. Sequencing used immunoSEQ multiplex PCR; TCRdb keeps in-frame clones, though not all of them. The sample lists 68,000 or so clones; 84% were seen once. The time point denotes: week 35, safety follow-up. Every single dose of the vaccine, 300 ug of mutant IDH1 20-mer peptide, came with topical imiquimod. The source of the sample is a study of a mutant IDH1 vaccine in newly diagnosed glioma. About the study: Vaccines were first given 4-6 weeks after radiotherapy alone, or with temozolomide cycles. Sex distribution of treated patients was about 62% male and roughly 38% female; mean age was around 42 years. Antecedent treatment encompassed radiotherapy, temozolomide, or their combination; the majority received both. Week 35 held visit V12, while week 47 held visit V13.

Looked up from germline, CDR1 is MNHEY and CDR2 is SMNVEV (reference sequence). This CDR3 comprises 13 residues. Trimming removed 7 bases from V and 4 bases from J; junction bases left unmatched: 6. The origin of this receptor is a man younger than 35 with glioma. This specimen was PBMCs, taken from a glioma patient whose treatment included an IDH1 peptide vaccine. The chain recombines TRBV27 with TRBJ1-1, with TRBD1 matching over 7 bases. The CDR3 DNA reads TGTGCCAGCACCTTATACAGGGGCACTGAAGCTTTCTTT. Translated: CASTLYRGTEAFF.